This entry lists 7 T cell receptor beta chains sequenced from one sample in a study of T cell clones after liver transplantation. Produced via immunoSEQ multiplex PCR; TCRdb's table is partial and in-frame only. The table lists around 9,700 clones, approximately 82% of them singletons, with under 60% in the top ten. The material was CD8+ T cells from blood, obtained at the 22-month timepoint. The receptors stem from a human patient who received a liver transplant. Some T cells may originate from the graft donor.

CDR3 sequence reads: CASSERGVRETDTQYF. CDR3 DNA sequence: TGCGCCAGCAGTGAGCGGGGGGTTCGGGAAACAGATACGCAGTATTTT. The rearrangement uses TRBV10-2 and TRBJ2-3; 7 bases agree with TRBD2. The CDR3 covers 16 residues. Per the germline V gene, CDR1 is WSHSY and CDR2 is SAAADI. The V segment lost 2 bases and the J segment 3 bases; nucleotides outside the gene matches: 8.

The CDR3 region has the DNA TGTGCCAGCAGTTTATATCAGGGGACCGTAGGGTGGGCCCAGCATTTT. Translating it yields CASSLYQGTVGWAQHF. The genes are TRBV28 and TRBJ1-5; tentative D call: TRBD1 (6 bases). The germline CDR1 and CDR2 sequences are MDHEN and SYDVKM. The CDR3 is 16 amino acids. Trimming pared 1 base from V and 11 bases from J, leaving 21 bases between.

The J gene is TRBJ2-1, the V gene TRBV6-6; D unclear. The CDR3 runs 11 residues. Germline V lookup: CDR1 MNHNY, CDR2 SVGAGI (reference sequence). V was shortened by 6 bases and J by 8 bases, with 8 bases between the two germline ends. Here the CDR3 DNA reads TGTGCCAGCAGCCCCCTAGATGAGCAGTTCTTC. As protein: CASSPLDEQFF.

This chain uses TRBV19 with TRBJ2-1; D is perhaps TRBD2 (7 bases). V gave up 7 bases and J gave up 2 bases, with 15 bases separating them. The CDR3 consists of 15 residues. CDR1 and CDR2 from the germline V gene are LNHDA and SQIVND (reference sequence). This chain's CDR3 is CASTPRGAPYNEQFF. The DNA of the CDR3 is TGTGCCAGTACCCCACGGGGGGCCCCCTACAATGAGCAGTTCTTC. Drawing the rest from reference TRBV19 and TRBJ2-1, the complete variable domain is DGGITQSPKYLFRKEGQNVTLSCEQNLNHDAMYWYRQDPGQGLRLIYYSQIVNDFQKGDIAEGYSVSREKKESFPLTVTSAQKNPTAFYLCASTPRGAPYNEQFFGPGTRLTVL.

The rearrangement joins TRBV30 to TRBJ1-1, with TRBD1 matching 7 bases. This CDR3 has 13 residues. Per germline, CDR1 GTSNPN and CDR2 SVGIG (reference sequence). The V segment lost 3 bases and the J segment 1 base; nucleotides outside the gene matches: 2. The CDR3 is CAWSRTGNTEAFF. Here the CDR3 DNA reads TGTGCCTGGAGCCGGACAGGGAACACTGAAGCTTTCTTT.

This chain's CDR3 is CSALKSGGAADTQYF. The CDR3 region has the DNA TGCAGCGCCTTGAAGAGCGGGGGGGCCGCAGATACGCAGTATTTT. This rearrangement joins TRBV29-1 to TRBJ2-3, with 10 bases matching TRBD2. Looked up from germline, CDR1 is SQVTM and CDR2 is ANQGSEA. The CDR3 length is 15 residues. Trimming removed 7 bases from V and 4 bases from J; junction bases left unmatched: 11.

The rearrangement uses TRBV2 and TRBJ2-7, with D unresolved. Germline lookup yields CDR1 SNHLY and CDR2 FYNNEI. The CDR3 extends over 12 amino acids. CDR3 sequence: CATAVLTYEQYF. CDR3 in DNA: TGTGCGACGGCGGTTCTCACCTACGAGCAGTACTTC.